These 15 T cell receptor beta chains originate from one sample sequenced in a study of T cells in Graves' hyperthyroidism and ophthalmopathy. Amplified TCR beta CDR3 regions came from RNA transcripts. Primed by the HTBI set, a first-round RT-PCR was run on the TCR CDR3. MiXCR, run by TCRdb on the multiplex PCR reads, gives a single entry per CDR3 protein. The sample lists roughly 380,000 distinct CDR3 sequences; roughly an eighth were seen once. The sequenced material came from blood. The receptors derive from a young woman with Graves' hyperthyroidism.

This clonotype was found a few times. The chain has TRBV27 and TRBJ2-7; tentatively, D is TRBD2 (6 bases). V lost 6 bases and J 3 bases, leaving 18 bases between the germline ends. Per germline, CDR1 MNHEY and CDR2 SMNVEV (reference sequence). The CDR3 covers 15 residues. The CDR3 protein is CASRVHPGLLYEQYF. The CDR3 DNA sequence: TGTGCCAGCAGGGTACACCCGGGACTCCTCTACGAGCAGTACTTC.

This clonotype appeared many times. V and J are TRBV20-1 and TRBJ2-7; perhaps TRBD2 as D (6 bases). There are 13 residues in the CDR3. Deletions cut 3 bases from V and 4 bases from J, with 13 bases between. CDR1 DFQATT and CDR2 SNEGSKA come from the germline V gene (reference sequence). The CDR3: CSASRGLTYEQYF. In nucleotides, the CDR3 is TGCAGTGCTAGCCGAGGACTAACATACGAGCAGTACTTC.

This clonotype was counted at least ten times. This chain uses TRBV28 with TRBJ2-1, with TRBD2 as a possible D gene (5 bases). Looked up from germline, CDR1 is MDHEN and CDR2 is SYDVKM. The CDR3 loop spans 13 amino acids. The V end was cut by 6 bases, the J end by 2 bases, with 8 bases between. CDR3 sequence: CASSPGTYNEQFF. Here the CDR3 DNA reads TGTGCCAGCAGCCCGGGGACCTACAATGAGCAGTTCTTC.

In its sample, this clonotype was seen a few times. The chain has TRBV6-2 or TRBV6-3 and TRBJ2-5; TRBD1 is a possible D gene (6 bases). Trimming left V 6 bases short and J 5 bases short, with 16 bases between. Germline V lookup: CDR1 MNHEY, CDR2 SVGEGT. CDR3 length: 14 amino acids. The CDR3 loop reads CASSPPTGHETQYF. The CDR3 nucleotides are TGTGCCAGCAGCCCCCCCACAGGGCACGAGACCCAGTACTTC.

This clonotype was picked up many times. The chain recombines TRBV6-1 with TRBJ1-3; TRBD1 matches at 7 bases. The CDR3 runs to 16 residues. The junction had 8 bases not matched to a gene; V was cut back by 5 bases and J by 1 base. Germline V lookup: CDR1 MNHNS, CDR2 SASEGT. The CDR3 protein is CASSRGTEPSGNTIYF. In DNA form, the CDR3 reads TGTGCCAGCAGTCGCGGGACAGAGCCATCTGGAAACACCATATATTTT.

This clonotype was counted many times. This chain uses TRBV12-3 or TRBV12-4 with TRBJ2-2; 7 nucleotides agree with TRBD1. The CDR3 has 14 residues. J gave up 7 bases and V 3 bases, and 5 bases lay outside the gene matches. CDR3 DNA sequence: TGTGCCAGCAGTTTGACCAGGGGGAACGGGGAGCTGTTTTTT. Encoded protein: CASSLTRGNGELFF.

This clonotype was seen at least ten times. The rearrangement uses TRBV5-6 and TRBJ2-7; a weak D match, TRBD1 (6 bases). This CDR3 is 14 amino acids long. With 0 bases removed from V and 4 bases from J, the gap between germline ends came to 11 bases. The germline V gene has CDR1 SGHDT and CDR2 YYEEEE. CDR3 in DNA: TGTGCCAGCAGCTTGGGACTACAGGGTTACGAGCAGTACTTC. Its translation is CASSLGLQGYEQYF.

This clonotype was counted between two and nine times. This chain uses TRBV6-1 with TRBJ1-2; 7 bases align to TRBD1. Germline-derived CDR1 and CDR2 are MNHNS and SASEGT. The CDR3 length is 19 residues. V was clipped by 5 bases and J by 2 bases; unmatched bases: 20. Here the CDR3 reads CASSQGGGIRTTLNYGYTF. CDR3 nucleotide sequence: TGTGCCAGCAGTCAGGGGGGCGGTATCCGGACCACTCTGAACTATGGCTACACCTTC.

This clonotype appeared many times. The chain joins TRBV20-1 to TRBJ2-1, with 12 bases identical to TRBD2. Germline loops: CDR1 DFQATT, CDR2 SNEGSKA (reference sequence). After removal of 6 bases from V and 4 bases from J, the junction contained 4 bases not matched to a gene. This CDR3 is built from 14 residues. Here the CDR3 reads CSALGLAGYNEQFF. In DNA form, the CDR3 reads TGCAGTGCGCTCGGACTAGCGGGGTACAATGAGCAGTTCTTC.

This rearrangement joins TRBV20-1 to TRBJ1-3; D possibly corresponds to TRBD1 (5 bases). The V end lost 1 base, the J end lost 0 bases, and 7 bases lay between the germline ends. The germline CDR1 and CDR2 sequences are DFQATT and SNEGSKA (reference sequence). The CDR3 is made up of 14 amino acids. The CDR3 DNA reads as TGCAGTGCTAGAGGACAGCGCTCTGGAAACACCATATATTTT. Its protein is CSARGQRSGNTIYF.

Ten or more counts support this clonotype. The chain has TRBV7-6 and TRBJ2-7, with 9 bases identical to TRBD2. The V and J ends lost 4 bases and 3 bases, in that order; junction bases with no gene match: 7. CDR1 is SGHVS and CDR2 is FNYEAQ in the germline V gene. There are 15 residues in the CDR3. The CDR3 region has the DNA TGTGCCAGCAGCTCCAGGACTAGCGCTCGCTACGAGCAGTACTTC. Its protein product is CASSSRTSARYEQYF.

Comment on this clonotype: The junction departs from germline at one end; a sequencing error may be responsible. The rearrangement uses TRBV12-3 or TRBV12-4 and TRBJ2-2; 9 nucleotides agree with TRBD1. This CDR3 is built from 15 residues. The DNA of the CDR3 is TGTGCCAGCAGCCCTGGACAGGGGAACACCGGGGAGCCGTTTTTT. This gives the protein CASSPGQGNTGEPFF.

The chain links TRBV6-2 or TRBV6-3 to TRBJ2-7; TRBD2 aligns across 12 bases. The ends lost 5 bases at V and 0 bases at J; junction bases unmatched: 5. CDR3 length: 16 amino acids. Per the germline V gene, CDR1 is MNHEY and CDR2 is SVGEGT. CDR3 DNA sequence: TGTGCCAGCAGTCGGACTAGCGGGGCTAACTCCTACGAGCAGTACTTC. Residues: CASSRTSGANSYEQYF.

The rearrangement links TRBV27 to TRBJ2-1, with a weak D call TRBD1 (5 bases). The V end was cut by 7 bases, the J end by 3 bases, with 7 bases between. CDR3 length equals 12 residues. Germline CDR1 is MNHEY and CDR2 is SMNVEV (reference sequence). CDR3 bases: TGTGCCAGCAAGGGGTACTACAATGAGCAGTTCTTC. Amino acids: CASKGYYNEQFF.

The V gene is TRBV4-3, the J gene TRBJ2-1, with D tentatively TRBD2 (6 bases). V lost 2 bases and J 5 bases, leaving 13 bases between the germline ends. CDR3 length equals 15 residues. Germline CDR1 is LGHNA and CDR2 is YSLEER. In DNA form, the CDR3 reads TGCGCCAGCAGCCAAATGGAGGGTGGGGACAATGAGCAGTTCTTC. The encoded protein is CASSQMEGGDNEQFF.